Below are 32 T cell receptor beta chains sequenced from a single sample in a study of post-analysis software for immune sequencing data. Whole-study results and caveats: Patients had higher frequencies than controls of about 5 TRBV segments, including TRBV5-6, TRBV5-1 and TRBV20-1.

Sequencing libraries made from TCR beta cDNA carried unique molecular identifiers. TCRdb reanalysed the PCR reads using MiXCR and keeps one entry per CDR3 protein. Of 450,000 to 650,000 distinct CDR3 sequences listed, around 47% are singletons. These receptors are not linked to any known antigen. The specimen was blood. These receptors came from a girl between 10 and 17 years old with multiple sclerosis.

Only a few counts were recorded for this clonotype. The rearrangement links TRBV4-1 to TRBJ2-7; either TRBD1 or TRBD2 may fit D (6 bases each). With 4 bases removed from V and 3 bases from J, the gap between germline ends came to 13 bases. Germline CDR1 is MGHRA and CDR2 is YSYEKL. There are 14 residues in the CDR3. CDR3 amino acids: CASSPTEGGYEQYF. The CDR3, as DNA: TGCGCCAGCAGCCCGACAGAGGGGGGCTACGAGCAGTACTTC.

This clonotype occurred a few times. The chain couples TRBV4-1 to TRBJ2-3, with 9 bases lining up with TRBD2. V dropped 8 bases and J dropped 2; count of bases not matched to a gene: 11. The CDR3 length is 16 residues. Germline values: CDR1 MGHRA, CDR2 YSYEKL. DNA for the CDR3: TGCGCCAGCCACAGGGGCCTAGCGGGAACCACAGATACGCAGTATTTT. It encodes CASHRGLAGTTDTQYF.

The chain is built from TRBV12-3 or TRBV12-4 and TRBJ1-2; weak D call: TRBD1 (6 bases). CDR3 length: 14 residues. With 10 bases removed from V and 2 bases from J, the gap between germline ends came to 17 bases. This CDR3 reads CANSRTVGNYGYTF. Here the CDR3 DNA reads TGTGCCAACTCACGGACAGTTGGAAACTATGGCTACACCTTC.

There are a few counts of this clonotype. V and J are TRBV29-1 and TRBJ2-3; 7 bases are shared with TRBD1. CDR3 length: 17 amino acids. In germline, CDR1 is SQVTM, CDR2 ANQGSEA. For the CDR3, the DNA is TGCAGTTTTACCCTATGGGGACAGATATCTAGCACAGATACGCAGTATTTT. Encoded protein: CSFTLWGQISSTDTQYF.

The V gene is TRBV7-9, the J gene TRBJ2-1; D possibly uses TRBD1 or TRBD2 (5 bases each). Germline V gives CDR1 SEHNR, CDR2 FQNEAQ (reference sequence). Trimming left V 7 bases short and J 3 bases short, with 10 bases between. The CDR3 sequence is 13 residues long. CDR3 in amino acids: CASNRGSYNEQFF. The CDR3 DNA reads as TGTGCCAGCAACCGGGGCAGCTACAATGAGCAGTTCTTC.

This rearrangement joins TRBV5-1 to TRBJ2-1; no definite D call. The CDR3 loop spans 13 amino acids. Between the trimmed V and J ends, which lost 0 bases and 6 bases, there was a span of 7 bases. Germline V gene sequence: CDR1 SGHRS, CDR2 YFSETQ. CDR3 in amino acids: CASSLGMANEQFF. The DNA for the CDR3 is TGCGCCAGCAGCTTGGGAATGGCCAATGAGCAGTTCTTC.

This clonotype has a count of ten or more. The CDR3 loop is CASSQVSARIDTQYF. Here the CDR3 DNA reads TGCGCCAGCAGCCAAGTGTCAGCGAGGATAGATACGCAGTATTTT. This chain links TRBV4-1 with TRBJ2-3; D gene uncertain. The CDR3 is 15 residues long. Germline V gene sequence: CDR1 MGHRA, CDR2 YSYEKL. The V gene lost 1 base and the J gene lost 5 bases, with 13 bases spanning the gap.

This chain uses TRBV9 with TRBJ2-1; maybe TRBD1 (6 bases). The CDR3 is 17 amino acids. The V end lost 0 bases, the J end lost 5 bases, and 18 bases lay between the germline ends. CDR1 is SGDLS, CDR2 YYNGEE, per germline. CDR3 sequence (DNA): TGTGCCAGCAGCGTAGGGGCCCAGGGGCAGTTTGACAATGAGCAGTTCTTC. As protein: CASSVGAQGQFDNEQFF.

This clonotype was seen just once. The CDR3 spells CSAITGAAEAFF. In DNA form, the CDR3 reads TGCAGTGCTATAACAGGGGCGGCCGAAGCTTTCTTT. The genes are TRBV20-1 and TRBJ1-1; 7 bases map to TRBD1. Trimming took 4 bases from V and 8 from J; bases not matched to a gene: 7. This CDR3 has 12 amino acids. The V gene's germline CDR1 is DFQATT and CDR2 SNEGSKA (reference sequence).

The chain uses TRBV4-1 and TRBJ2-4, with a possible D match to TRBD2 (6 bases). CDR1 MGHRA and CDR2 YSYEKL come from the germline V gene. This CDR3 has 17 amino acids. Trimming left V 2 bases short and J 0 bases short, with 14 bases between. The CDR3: CASSQPPGGLAKNIQYF. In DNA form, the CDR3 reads TGCGCCAGCAGCCAACCCCCTGGGGGACTAGCCAAAAACATTCAGTACTTC.

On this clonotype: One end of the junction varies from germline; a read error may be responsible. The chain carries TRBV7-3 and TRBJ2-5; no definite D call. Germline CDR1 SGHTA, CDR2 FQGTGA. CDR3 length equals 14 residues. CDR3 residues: CASSLRSPEDTQYF. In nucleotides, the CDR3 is TGTGCCAGCAGCTTAAGATCTCCGGAAGACACCCAGTACTTC.

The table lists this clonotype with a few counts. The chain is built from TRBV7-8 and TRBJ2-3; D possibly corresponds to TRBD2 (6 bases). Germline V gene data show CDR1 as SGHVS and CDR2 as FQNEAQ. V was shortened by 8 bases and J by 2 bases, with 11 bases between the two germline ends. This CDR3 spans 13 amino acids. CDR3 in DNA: TGTGCCAGCGGGGACTTTACCACAGATACGCAGTATTTT. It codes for CASGDFTTDTQYF.

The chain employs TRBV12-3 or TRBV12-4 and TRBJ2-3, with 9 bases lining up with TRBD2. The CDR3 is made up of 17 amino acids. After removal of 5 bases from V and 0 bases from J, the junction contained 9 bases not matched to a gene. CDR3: CASSPGTSSPSTDTQYF. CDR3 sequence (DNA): TGTGCCAGCAGTCCTGGGACTAGCTCTCCTAGCACAGATACGCAGTATTTT.

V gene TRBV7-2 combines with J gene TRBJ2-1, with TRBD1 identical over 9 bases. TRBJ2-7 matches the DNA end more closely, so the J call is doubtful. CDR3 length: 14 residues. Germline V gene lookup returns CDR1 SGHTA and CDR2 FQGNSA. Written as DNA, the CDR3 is TGTGCCAGCAGCCAGGTGGGACAGGGCTACGAGCAGTACTTC. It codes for CASSQVGQGYEQYF.

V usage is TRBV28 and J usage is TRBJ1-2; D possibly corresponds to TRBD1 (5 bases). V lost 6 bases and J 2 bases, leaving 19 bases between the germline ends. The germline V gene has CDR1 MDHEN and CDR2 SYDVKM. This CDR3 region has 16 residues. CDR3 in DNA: TGTGCCAGCAGCCTCCCAAGGGGCAGGGCAAACTATGGCTACACCTTC. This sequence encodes CASSLPRGRANYGYTF.

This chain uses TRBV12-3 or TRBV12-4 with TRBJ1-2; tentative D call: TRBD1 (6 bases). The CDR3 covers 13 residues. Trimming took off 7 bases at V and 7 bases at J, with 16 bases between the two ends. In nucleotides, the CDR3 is TGTGCCAGCACACAGGGACGCCGCGGTGGCTACACCTTC. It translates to CASTQGRRGGYTF.

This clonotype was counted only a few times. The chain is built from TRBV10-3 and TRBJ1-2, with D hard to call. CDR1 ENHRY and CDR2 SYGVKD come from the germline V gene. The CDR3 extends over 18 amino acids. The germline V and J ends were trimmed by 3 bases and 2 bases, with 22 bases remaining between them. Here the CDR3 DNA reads TGTGCCATCAGTGATAACCCCAAACAGTTCCCCTCGAACTATGGCTACACCTTC. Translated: CAISDNPKQFPSNYGYTF.

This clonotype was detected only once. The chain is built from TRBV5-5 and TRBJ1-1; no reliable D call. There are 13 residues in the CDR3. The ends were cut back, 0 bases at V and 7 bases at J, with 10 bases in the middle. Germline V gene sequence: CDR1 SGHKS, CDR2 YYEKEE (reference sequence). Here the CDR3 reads CASSLEGPREAFF. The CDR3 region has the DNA TGTGCCAGCAGCTTGGAAGGGCCCCGTGAAGCTTTCTTT.

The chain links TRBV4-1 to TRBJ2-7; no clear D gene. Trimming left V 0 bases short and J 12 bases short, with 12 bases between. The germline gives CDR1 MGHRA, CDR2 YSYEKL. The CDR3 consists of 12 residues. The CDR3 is CASSQDSLHLYF. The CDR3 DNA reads TGCGCCAGCAGCCAAGATAGCCTTCACCTGTACTTC.

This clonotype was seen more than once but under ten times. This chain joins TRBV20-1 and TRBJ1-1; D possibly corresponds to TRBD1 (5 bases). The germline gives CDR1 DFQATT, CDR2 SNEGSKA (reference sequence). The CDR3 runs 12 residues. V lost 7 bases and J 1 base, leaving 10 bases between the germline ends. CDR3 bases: TGCAGTGGCGGGGCCTCGAACACTGAAGCTTTCTTT. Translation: CSGGASNTEAFF.

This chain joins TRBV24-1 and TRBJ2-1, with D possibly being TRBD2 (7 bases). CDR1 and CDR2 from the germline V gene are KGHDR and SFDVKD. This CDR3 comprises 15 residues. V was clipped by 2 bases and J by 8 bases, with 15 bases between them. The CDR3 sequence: CATSDSGRGHHEQFF. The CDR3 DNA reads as TGTGCCACCAGTGATTCGGGGCGGGGGCATCATGAGCAGTTCTTC.

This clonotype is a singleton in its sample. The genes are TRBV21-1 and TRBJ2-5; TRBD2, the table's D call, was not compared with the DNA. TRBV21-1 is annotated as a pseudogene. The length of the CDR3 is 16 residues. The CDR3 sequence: CASSGRPGLYQETQYF. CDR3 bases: TGTGCCAGCAGCGGACGTCCGGGACTGTACCAAGAGACCCAGTACTTC.

For the CDR3, the DNA is TGTGCCAGCAGTCCTAGCGGGAGAAGAGCCTACGAGCAGTACTTC. Translating gives CASSPSGRRAYEQYF. The chain is built from TRBV12-3 or TRBV12-4 and TRBJ2-7; 10 nucleotides agree with TRBD2. This CDR3 comprises 15 residues. V trimming: 5 bases; J trimming: 2 bases; junction bases outside the gene matches: 6.

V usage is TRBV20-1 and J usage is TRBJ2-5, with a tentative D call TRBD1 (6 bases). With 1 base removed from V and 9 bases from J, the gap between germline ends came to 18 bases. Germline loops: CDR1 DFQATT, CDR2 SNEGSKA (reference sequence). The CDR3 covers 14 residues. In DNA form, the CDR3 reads TGCAGTGCTAGAGGATTTCGGACAGACGGGGCCCAGTACTTC. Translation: CSARGFRTDGAQYF.

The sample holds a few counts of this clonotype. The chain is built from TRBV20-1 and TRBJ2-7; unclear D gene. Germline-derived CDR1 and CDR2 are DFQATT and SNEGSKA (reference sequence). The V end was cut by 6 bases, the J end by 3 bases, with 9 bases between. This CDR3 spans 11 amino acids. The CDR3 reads CSAALHYEQYF. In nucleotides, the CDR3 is TGCAGTGCGGCCTTACACTACGAGCAGTACTTC.

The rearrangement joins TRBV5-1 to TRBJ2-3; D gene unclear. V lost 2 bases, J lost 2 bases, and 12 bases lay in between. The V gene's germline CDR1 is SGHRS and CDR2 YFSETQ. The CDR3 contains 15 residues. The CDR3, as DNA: TGCGCCAGCAGCTTTTTGGTAGAGAACACAGATACGCAGTATTTT. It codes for CASSFLVENTDTQYF.

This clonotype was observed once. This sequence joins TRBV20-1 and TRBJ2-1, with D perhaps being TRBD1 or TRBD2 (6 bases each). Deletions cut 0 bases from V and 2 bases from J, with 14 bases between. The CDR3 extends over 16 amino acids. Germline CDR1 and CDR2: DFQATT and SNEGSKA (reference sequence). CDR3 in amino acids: CSARDHTGAPYNEQFF. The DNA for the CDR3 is TGCAGTGCTAGAGATCACACGGGGGCCCCCTACAATGAGCAGTTCTTC.

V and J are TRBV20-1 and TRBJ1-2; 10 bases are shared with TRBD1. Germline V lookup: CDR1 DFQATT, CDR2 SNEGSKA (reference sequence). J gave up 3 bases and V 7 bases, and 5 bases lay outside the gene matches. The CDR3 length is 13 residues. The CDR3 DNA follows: TGCAGTGTGTTAGGGACAGGGGACTATGGCTACACCTTC. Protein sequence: CSVLGTGDYGYTF.

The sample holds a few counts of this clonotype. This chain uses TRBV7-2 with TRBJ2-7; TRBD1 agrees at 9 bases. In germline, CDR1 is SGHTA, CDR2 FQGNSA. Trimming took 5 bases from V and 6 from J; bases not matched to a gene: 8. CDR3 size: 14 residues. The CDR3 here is CASSRIQGAGEQYF. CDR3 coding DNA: TGTGCCAGCAGCCGGATACAGGGGGCGGGCGAGCAGTACTTC.

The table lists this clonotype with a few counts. The CDR3: CASTQLKNIQYF. The DNA for the CDR3 is TGTGCCAGCACCCAGCTCAAAAACATTCAGTACTTC. This chain joins TRBV12-3 or TRBV12-4 and TRBJ2-4; D not resolved. V gave up 7 bases and J gave up 3 bases, with 7 bases separating them. The CDR3 has 12 residues.

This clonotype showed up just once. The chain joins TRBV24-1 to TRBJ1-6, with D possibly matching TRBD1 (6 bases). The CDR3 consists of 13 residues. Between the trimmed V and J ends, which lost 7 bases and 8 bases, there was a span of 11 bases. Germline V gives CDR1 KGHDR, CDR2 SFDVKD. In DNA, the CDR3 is TGTGCCACCAGAAGGGACAAGGATTCACCCCTCCACTTT. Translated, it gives CATRRDKDSPLHF.

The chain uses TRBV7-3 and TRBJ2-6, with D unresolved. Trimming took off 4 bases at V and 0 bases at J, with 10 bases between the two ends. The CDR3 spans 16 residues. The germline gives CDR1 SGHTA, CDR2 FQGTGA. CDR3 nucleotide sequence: TGTGCCAGCAGCTCACCCCGTAGCTCTGGGGCCAACGTCCTGACTTTC. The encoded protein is CASSSPRSSGANVLTF.